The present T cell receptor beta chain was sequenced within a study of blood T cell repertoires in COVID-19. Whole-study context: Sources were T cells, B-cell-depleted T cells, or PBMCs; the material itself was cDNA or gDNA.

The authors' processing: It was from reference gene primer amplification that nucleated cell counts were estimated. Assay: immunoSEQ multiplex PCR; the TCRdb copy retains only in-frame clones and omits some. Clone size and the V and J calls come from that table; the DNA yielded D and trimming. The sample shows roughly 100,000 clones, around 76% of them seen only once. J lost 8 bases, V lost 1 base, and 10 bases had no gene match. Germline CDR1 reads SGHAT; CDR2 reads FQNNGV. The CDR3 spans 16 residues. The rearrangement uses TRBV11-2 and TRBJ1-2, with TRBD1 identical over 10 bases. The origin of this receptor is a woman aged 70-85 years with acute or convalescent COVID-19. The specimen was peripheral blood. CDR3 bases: TGTGCCAGCAGCTTAGGACGACAGGGGGCCAAGTGGGGCTACACCTTC. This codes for CASSLGRQGAKWGYTF.